This is a list of T cell receptor beta chains from one sample in a study of CD8+CD57+ T cells in acquired aplastic anemia. One entry per CDR3 protein results from TCRdb running MiXCR on the reads. The table records 130,000 or so distinct CDR3 sequences, roughly 40% of them present only once. Sequencing input: sorted CD4+, CD8+, or CD8+CD57+ T cells (not recorded which) from PBMCs. The receptors originated from a human donor with aplastic anemia. The CDR3 runs from the conserved cysteine through the conserved F or W. Fields, in order: V gene, D gene, clone size, J gene, CDR3 DNA, CDR3 protein. D genes are given only for firm matches. For some rows the clone size is stated as once, few or many, or as a class when expanded; others skip it.

TRBV12-3/TRBV12-4	NA	many	TRBJ1-4	TGTGCCAGCAGTTTAGGGACAAAAGAAAAACTGTTTTTT	CASSLGTKEKLFF
TRBV12-3/TRBV12-4	TRBD1	many	TRBJ1-1	TGTGCCAGCAGTTCCCCCGGGACAGGGGAAACTGAAGCTTTCTTT	CASSSPGTGETEAFF
TRBV29-1	TRBD2	NA	TRBJ2-3	TGCAGCGCCCGGGGGGAAGATACGCAGTATTTT	CSARGEDTQYF
TRBV30	TRBD1	few	TRBJ1-1	TGTGCCTGGAATCCGACAGGGGGTCGGACTGAAGCTTTCTTT	CAWNPTGGRTEAFF
TRBV7-2	NA	many	TRBJ1-1	TGTGCCAGCAGCCTACTGCCGAACACTGAAGCTTTCTTT	CASSLLPNTEAFF
TRBV7-2	NA	NA	TRBJ1-6	TGTGCCAGCAGCTTAGTACCGGGCGGGAATAATTCACCCCTCCACTTT	CASSLVPGGNNSPLHF
TRBV6-1	NA	many	TRBJ1-5	TGTGCCAGCAGTGAAACAGGCGGTCAGCCCCAGCATTTT	CASSETGGQPQHF
TRBV4-1	TRBD1	many	TRBJ1-1	TGCGCCAGCAGCCAAGATCCCCACGGACAGGGATTATCGTTGACTGAAGCTTTCTTT	CASSQDPHGQGLSLTEAFF
TRBV10-3	NA	once	TRBJ1-2	TGTGCCATCAGCGAACCAGCCCCTCGAGGCTACACCTTC	CAISEPAPRGYTF
TRBV6-5	TRBD2	NA	TRBJ2-5	TGTGCCAGCAGTTACTCTGGCGGGGGGAACCCCCGGGAGACCCAGTACTTC	CASSYSGGGNPRETQYF
TRBV27	NA	many	TRBJ2-3	TGTGCCAGCAGTTTTGGCCCAGATACGCAGTATTTT	CASSFGPDTQYF
TRBV29-1	TRBD1	NA	TRBJ1-3	TGCAGCGCTGGACAGGGTCCTGGAAACACCATATATTTT	CSAGQGPGNTIYF
TRBV20-1	NA	NA	TRBJ2-3	TGCAGTGCTAGAGATAGGTCCAGGCTAAGCACAGATACGCAGTATTTT	CSARDRSRLSTDTQYF
TRBV15	NA	NA	TRBJ1-3	TGTGCCACCAGCAGAGGAAACACCATATATTTT	CATSRGNTIYF
TRBV6-1	NA	many	TRBJ2-7	TGTGCCAGCAGTCCCGATTACTACGAGCAGTACTTC	CASSPDYYEQYF
TRBV5-1	NA	NA	TRBJ2-7	TGCGCCAGCAGCTTGGTAGCGACCTACGAGCAGTACTTC	CASSLVATYEQYF
TRBV12-3/TRBV12-4	TRBD1	many	TRBJ1-2	TGTGCCAGCAGTTTACGGACAGGGATTGCTAACTATGGCTACACCTTC	CASSLRTGIANYGYTF
TRBV14	NA	many	TRBJ2-2	TGTGCCAGCAGCCAAGAACGCACCGGGGAGCTGTTTTTT	CASSQERTGELFF
TRBV15	NA	NA	TRBJ1-6	TGTGCCACCAGCAGGTCAGACTCCTATAATTCACCCCTCCACTTT	CATSRSDSYNSPLHF
TRBV27	NA	many	TRBJ1-5	TGTGCCAGCAGGTATCAGCCCCAGCATTTT	CASRYQPQHF
TRBV6-5	TRBD1	many	TRBJ2-7	TGTGCCAGCAGTTCCGGGACAGGGCTCTACGAGCAGTACTTC	CASSSGTGLYEQYF
TRBV4-1	NA	NA	TRBJ2-1	TGCGCCAGCAGCCAAGGACCCGGTAACCCACACAATGAGCAGTTCTTC	CASSQGPGNPHNEQFF
TRBV9	NA	many	TRBJ2-6	TGTGCCAGCAGCGTAGGTGGCAGGGGTTGGTCTGGGGCCAACGTCCTGACTTTC	CASSVGGRGWSGANVLTF
TRBV12-5	NA	many	TRBJ1-3	TGTGCTAGTGGTTTGGTACGGGGTGTAGGAAACACCATATATTTT	CASGLVRGVGNTIYF
TRBV20-1	NA	many	TRBJ1-2	TGCAGTGCTAGAGATCGGGGCTTTGGGTATGGCTACACCTTC	CSARDRGFGYGYTF
TRBV2	TRBD2	NA	TRBJ2-1	TGTGCCAGCAGCATCGGGACTAGCGGGGGGGATGAGCAGTTCTTC	CASSIGTSGGDEQFF
TRBV11-2	NA	NA	TRBJ2-1	TGTGCCAGCAGCCTCAAGCGGCCCTACAATGAGCAGTTCTTC	CASSLKRPYNEQFF
TRBV9	TRBD1	many	TRBJ1-2	TGTGCCAGCAGCGTCGGGACAGGAGTTAACTATGGCTACACCTTC	CASSVGTGVNYGYTF
TRBV25-1	NA	NA	TRBJ1-4	TGTGCCAGCAGTGAGGTCCTCGAAAAACTGTTTTTT	CASSEVLEKLFF
TRBV28	TRBD2	NA	TRBJ2-5	TGTGCCAGCAGTTTGCCTAGCGGGGGGGCCCCAGAGACCCAGTACTTC	CASSLPSGGAPETQYF
TRBV6-1	NA	NA	TRBJ1-1	TGTGCCAGCACTAGACCGGGCTCCACTGAAGCTTTCTTT	CASTRPGSTEAFF
TRBV24-1	TRBD1	many	TRBJ2-3	TGTGCCACCAGTGATCAAGGGATCGGGACAGGTTTCGATACGCAGTATTTT	CATSDQGIGTGFDTQYF
TRBV7-9	NA	many	TRBJ2-3	TGTGCCAGCAGCCCAGGGGTGTCCGATACGCAGTATTTT	CASSPGVSDTQYF
TRBV7-3	NA	NA	TRBJ1-2	TGCGCCAGCAGCTCGGTCGACTTTAACTATGGCTACACCTTC	CASSSVDFNYGYTF
TRBV29-1	NA	NA	TRBJ1-5	TGCAGCGATAATCAGGGGTACAATCAGCCCCAGCATTTT	CSDNQGYNQPQHF
TRBV7-9	TRBD1	many	TRBJ1-3	TGTGCCAGCAGCTTACTAACAGGGGTCGGAAACACCATATATTTT	CASSLLTGVGNTIYF
TRBV11-2	NA	many	TRBJ2-2	TGTGCCAGCAGCCAACTGGTTTTATCGGGTCCCGGGGAGCTGTTTTTT	CASSQLVLSGPGELFF
TRBV7-2	TRBD1	many	TRBJ1-1	TGTGCCAGCAGCCCCCGACAGGGGAACACTGAAGCTTTCTTT	CASSPRQGNTEAFF
TRBV20-1	NA	NA	TRBJ1-6	TGCAGTGCTAGAGATGCCCCCTCGAGTTCACCCCTCCACTTT	CSARDAPSSSPLHF
TRBV11-2	NA	NA	TRBJ2-1	TGTGCCAGCAGCTCTAGCAGGGGATCCTACAATGAGCAGTTCTTC	CASSSSRGSYNEQFF
TRBV6-2/TRBV6-3	TRBD1	NA	TRBJ1-1	TGTGCCAGCAGCCCCGGACAGGGAGAGGCTTTCTTT	CASSPGQGEAFF
TRBV20-1	NA	NA	TRBJ2-2	TGCAGTGCCCGAGCGACGGCTACCGGGGAGCTGTTTTTT	CSARATATGELFF
TRBV7-9	TRBD2	many	TRBJ2-1	TGTGCCAGCAGCCACTCAGGCGGGACTAGGGCTTACAATGAGCAGTTCTTC	CASSHSGGTRAYNEQFF
TRBV5-1	NA	NA	TRBJ2-6	TGCACCAGCAGCTTGGAAAGAGGGACTGGGGCCAACGTCCTGACGTTC	CTSSLERGTGANVLTF
TRBV5-1	NA	NA	TRBJ2-3	TGCGCCAGCAGCTTGATGGGGCAGGGCACAGATACGCAGTATTTT	CASSLMGQGTDTQYF
TRBV2	TRBD1	few	TRBJ2-3	TGTGCCTCCGGAGCGGCCAGGGGGACAGATACGCAGTATTTT	CASGAARGTDTQYF
TRBV29-1	NA	NA	TRBJ2-2	TGCAGCGTTGTTAGGGGGACCACCGGGGAGCTGTTTTTT	CSVVRGTTGELFF
TRBV15	NA	few	TRBJ2-7	TGTGCCACCAGCAGATCCCCGGGGGAGTCCTACGAGCAGTACTTC	CATSRSPGESYEQYF
TRBV9	TRBD1	NA	TRBJ2-7	TGTGCCAGCAGCTTGGGACAGGGGATCTACGAGCAGTACTTC	CASSLGQGIYEQYF
TRBV5-5	TRBD2	many	TRBJ2-3	TGTGCCAGCAGTCGGGGGGGAGATACGCAGTATTTT	CASSRGGDTQYF
TRBV5-4	TRBD1	NA	TRBJ1-2	TGTGCCAGCAGCCCCCGGGACAGACCTAACTATGGCTACACCTTC	CASSPRDRPNYGYTF
TRBV2	TRBD1	many	TRBJ1-5	TGTGCCAGCACCTTTCGACAGGGCCTCAATCAGCCCCAGCATTTT	CASTFRQGLNQPQHF